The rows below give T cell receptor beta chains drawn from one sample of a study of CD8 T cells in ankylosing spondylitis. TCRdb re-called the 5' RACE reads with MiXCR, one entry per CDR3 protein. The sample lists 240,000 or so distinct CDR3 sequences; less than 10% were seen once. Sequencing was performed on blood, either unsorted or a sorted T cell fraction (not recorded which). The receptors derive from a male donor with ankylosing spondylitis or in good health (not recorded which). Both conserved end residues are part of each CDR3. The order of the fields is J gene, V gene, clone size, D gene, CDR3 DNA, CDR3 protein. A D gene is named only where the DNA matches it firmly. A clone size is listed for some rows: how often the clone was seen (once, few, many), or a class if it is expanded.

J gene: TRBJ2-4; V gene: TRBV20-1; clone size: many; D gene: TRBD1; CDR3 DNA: TGCAGTGCTAGGGCCCCGGGACAGCAGTTTGCCAAAAACATTCAGTACTTC; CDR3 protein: CSARAPGQQFAKNIQYF
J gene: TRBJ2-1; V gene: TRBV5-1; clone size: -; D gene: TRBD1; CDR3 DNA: TGCGCCAGCGGGCAGGGGGCGGCCAATGAGCAGTTCTTC; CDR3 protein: CASGQGAANEQFF
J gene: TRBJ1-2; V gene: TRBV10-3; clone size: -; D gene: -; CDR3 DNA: TGTGCCATCAGTGAGTCGGCGGCCAACTATGGCTACACCTTC; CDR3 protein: CAISESAANYGYTF
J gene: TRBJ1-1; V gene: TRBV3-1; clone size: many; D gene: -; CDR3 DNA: TGTGCCAGCAGTCGGGGGGGGTCGAACACTGAAGCTTTCTTT; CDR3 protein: CASSRGGSNTEAFF
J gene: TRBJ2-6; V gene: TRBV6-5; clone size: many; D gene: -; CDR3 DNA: TGTGCCAGCAGTTACAGGGTCCCTTCCTCTGGGGCCAACGTCCTGACTTTC; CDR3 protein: CASSYRVPSSGANVLTF
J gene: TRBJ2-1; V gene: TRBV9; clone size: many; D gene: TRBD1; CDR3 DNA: TGTGCCAGCAGCGCTAATGGGACAGCCCGAAATGAGCAGTTCTTC; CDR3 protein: CASSANGTARNEQFF
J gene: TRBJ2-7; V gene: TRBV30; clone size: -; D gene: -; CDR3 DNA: TGTGCCTGGAGTGGGAGGGAGCTCCCCTACGAGCAGTACTTC; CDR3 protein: CAWSGRELPYEQYF
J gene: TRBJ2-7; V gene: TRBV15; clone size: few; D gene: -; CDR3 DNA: TGTGCCACCAGCAGAGGGACGGTTACCTACGAGCAGTACTTC; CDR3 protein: CATSRGTVTYEQYF
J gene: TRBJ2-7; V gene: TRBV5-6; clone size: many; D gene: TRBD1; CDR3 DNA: TGTGCCAGCAGCTTGGGACAGGGAGAAGGAACCTACGAGCAGTACTTC; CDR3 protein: CASSLGQGEGTYEQYF
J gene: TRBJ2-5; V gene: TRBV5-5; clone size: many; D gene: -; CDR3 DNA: TGTGCCAGCAGCTTAGGGGGAGAAGAGACCCAGTACTTC; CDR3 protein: CASSLGGEETQYF
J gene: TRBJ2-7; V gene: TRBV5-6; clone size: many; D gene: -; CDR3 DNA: TGTGCCAGCAGCGTCGTATCCTACGAGCAGTACTTC; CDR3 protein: CASSVVSYEQYF
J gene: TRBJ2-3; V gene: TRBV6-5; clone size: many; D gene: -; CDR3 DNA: TGTGCCAGCAGTTATTTTGGCGGGATATCGAGCACAGATACGCAGTATTTT; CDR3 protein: CASSYFGGISSTDTQYF
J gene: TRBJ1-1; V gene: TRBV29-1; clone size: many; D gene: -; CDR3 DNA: TGCAGCGTTGAGTTGTGGGTGAACACTGAAGCTTTCTTT; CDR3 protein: CSVELWVNTEAFF
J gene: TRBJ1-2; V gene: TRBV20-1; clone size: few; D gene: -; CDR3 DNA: TGCAGTGCTATTAAGGACAGAAACTATGGCTACACCTTC; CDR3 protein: CSAIKDRNYGYTF
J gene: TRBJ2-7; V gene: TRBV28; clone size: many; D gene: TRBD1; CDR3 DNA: TGTGCCAGCAGTGCATGGGACAGGGTCAACGAGCAGTACTTC; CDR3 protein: CASSAWDRVNEQYF
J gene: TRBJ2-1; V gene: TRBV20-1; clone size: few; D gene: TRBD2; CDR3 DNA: TGCAGTGCTAGTGCCGGGACTAGCGGGAGTCTCTACAATGAGCAGTTCTTC; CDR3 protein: CSASAGTSGSLYNEQFF
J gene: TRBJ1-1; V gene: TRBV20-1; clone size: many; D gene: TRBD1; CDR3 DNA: TGCAGTGCTTTGGGACAGGGGTTAGGAGTGAGCACTGAAGCTTTCTTT; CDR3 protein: CSALGQGLGVSTEAFF
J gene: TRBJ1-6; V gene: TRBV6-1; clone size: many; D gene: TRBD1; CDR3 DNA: TGTGCCAGCAGCTCCGGACAGGGGTTTTCACCCCTCCACTTT; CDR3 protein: CASSSGQGFSPLHF
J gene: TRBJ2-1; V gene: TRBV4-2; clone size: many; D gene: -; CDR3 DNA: TGTGCCAGCAGCCAAGATACAGACCCATACAATGAGCAGTTCTTC; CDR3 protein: CASSQDTDPYNEQFF
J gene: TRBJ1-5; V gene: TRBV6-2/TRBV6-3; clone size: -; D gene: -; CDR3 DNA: TGTGCCAGCAGTCACCCGCTAGGGGACCAGCATTTT; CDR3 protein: CASSHPLGDQHF
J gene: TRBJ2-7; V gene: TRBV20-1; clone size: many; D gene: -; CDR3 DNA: TGCAGTGCTAGATCAGGGGGGTTTGGTTACGAGCAGTACTTC; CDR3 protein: CSARSGGFGYEQYF
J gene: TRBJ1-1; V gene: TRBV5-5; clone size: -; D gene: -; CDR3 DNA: TGTGCCAGCAGCTTGGGTGACGAGGGTGAAGCTTTCTTT; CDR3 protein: CASSLGDEGEAFF
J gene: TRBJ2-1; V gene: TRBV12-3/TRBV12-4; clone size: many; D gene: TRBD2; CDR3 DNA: TGTGCCAGCAGACCTGGACTAGCGGGAGCCAGTGAGCAGTTCTTC; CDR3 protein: CASRPGLAGASEQFF
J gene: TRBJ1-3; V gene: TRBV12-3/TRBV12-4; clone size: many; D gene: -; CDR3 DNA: TGTGCCAGCAGTTCCTCGACATTCCACTCTGGAAACACCATATATTTT; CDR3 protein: CASSSSTFHSGNTIYF
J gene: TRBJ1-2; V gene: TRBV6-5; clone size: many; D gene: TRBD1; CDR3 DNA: TGTGCCAGCAGTTACTCGACAGGGTTTGAAGGGGACTACACCTTC; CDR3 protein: CASSYSTGFEGDYTF
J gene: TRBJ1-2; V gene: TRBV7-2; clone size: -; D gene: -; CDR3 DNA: TGTGCCAGCAGCCCAGGAGGGGGAGGGGACTATGGCTACACCTTC; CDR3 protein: CASSPGGGGDYGYTF
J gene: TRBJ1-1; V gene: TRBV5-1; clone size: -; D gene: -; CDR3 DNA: TGCGCCAGCAGCTTAGAGATAGTGAACACTGAAGCTTTCTTT; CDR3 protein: CASSLEIVNTEAFF
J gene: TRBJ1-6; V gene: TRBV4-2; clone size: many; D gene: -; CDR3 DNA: TGTGCCAGCAGCCAAGGCCTACAGGGAAACAATTCACCCCTCCACTTT; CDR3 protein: CASSQGLQGNNSPLHF
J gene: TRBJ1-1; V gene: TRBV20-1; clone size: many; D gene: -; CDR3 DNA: TGCAGTGCTGGGGAGTCGAACACTGAAGCTTTCTTT; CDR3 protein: CSAGESNTEAFF
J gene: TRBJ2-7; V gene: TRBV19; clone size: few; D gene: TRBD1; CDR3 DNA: TGTGCCAGTAGTATCTCCGGACAGGGAAACTCCTACGAGCAGTACTTC; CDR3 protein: CASSISGQGNSYEQYF
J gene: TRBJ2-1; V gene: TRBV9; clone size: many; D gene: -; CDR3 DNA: TGTGCCAGCAGCGTCGGACTCAGCTCCTACAATGAGCAGTTCTTC; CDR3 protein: CASSVGLSSYNEQFF
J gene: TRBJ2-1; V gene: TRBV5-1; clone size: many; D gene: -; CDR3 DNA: TGCGCCAGCAGTTCGACCCCCAACAGGGAAAATGAGCAGTTCTTC; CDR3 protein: CASSSTPNRENEQFF
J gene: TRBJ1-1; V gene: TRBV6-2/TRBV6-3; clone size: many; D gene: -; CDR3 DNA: TGTGCCAGCAGCCAGGGGAGCCACGCTGAAGCTTTCTTT; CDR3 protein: CASSQGSHAEAFF
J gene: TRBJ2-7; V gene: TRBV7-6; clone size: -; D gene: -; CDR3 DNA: TGTGCCAGCAGCTCCGGACCAAGCGGCGAGCAGTACTTC; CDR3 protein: CASSSGPSGEQYF
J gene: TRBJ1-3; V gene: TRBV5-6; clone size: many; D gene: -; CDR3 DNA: TGTGCCAGCAGCAAACTGGCCTTCCACTCTGGAAACACCATATATTTT; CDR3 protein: CASSKLAFHSGNTIYF
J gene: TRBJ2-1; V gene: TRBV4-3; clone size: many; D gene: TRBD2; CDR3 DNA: TGCGCCAGCAGCCAAGAGGCTAGCGGGTTGAATGAGCAGTTCTTC; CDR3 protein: CASSQEASGLNEQFF
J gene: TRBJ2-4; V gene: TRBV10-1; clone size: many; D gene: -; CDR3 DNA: TGCGCCAGCACCCGGGAGCTAGCCAAAAACATTCAGTACTTC; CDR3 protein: CASTRELAKNIQYF
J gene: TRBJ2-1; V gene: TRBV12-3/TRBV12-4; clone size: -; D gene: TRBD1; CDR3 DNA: TGTGCCAGCAGTTTGACCGGGACAGCTAATGAGCAGTTCTTC; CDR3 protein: CASSLTGTANEQFF
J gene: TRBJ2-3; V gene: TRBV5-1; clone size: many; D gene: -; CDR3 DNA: TGCGCCAGCAGCTTGGCCCTGGGGATGGGCACAGATACGCAGTATTTT; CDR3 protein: CASSLALGMGTDTQYF
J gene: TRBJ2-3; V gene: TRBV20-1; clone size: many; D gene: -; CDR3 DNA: TGCAGTGCCCCCTGGCAGGGGAGCACAGATACGCAGTATTTT; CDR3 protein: CSAPWQGSTDTQYF
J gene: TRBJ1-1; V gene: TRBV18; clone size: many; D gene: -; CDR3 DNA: TGTGCCGGTCGGGAGTCAGTGAACACTGAAGCTTTCTTT; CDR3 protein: CAGRESVNTEAFF
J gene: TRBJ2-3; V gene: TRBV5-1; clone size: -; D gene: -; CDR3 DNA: TGCGCCAGCAGCGGGATAGACGGGCGGGGAGCGCAGTATTTT; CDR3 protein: CASSGIDGRGAQYF
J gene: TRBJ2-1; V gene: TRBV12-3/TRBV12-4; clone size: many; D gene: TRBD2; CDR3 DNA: TGTGCCAGCAGTTTAAGGGAGGGCCGCAGTGGTGAGCAGTTCTTC; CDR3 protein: CASSLREGRSGEQFF
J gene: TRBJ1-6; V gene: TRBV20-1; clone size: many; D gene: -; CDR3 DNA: TGCAGTGCTAGAGAACCCAGGCTCGCCCATTCACCCCTCCACTTT; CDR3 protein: CSAREPRLAHSPLHF
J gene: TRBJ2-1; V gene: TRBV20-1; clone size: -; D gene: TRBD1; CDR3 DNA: TGCAGTGCTTCCCGGGACAGCTTATACAATGAGCAGTTCTTC; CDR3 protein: CSASRDSLYNEQFF
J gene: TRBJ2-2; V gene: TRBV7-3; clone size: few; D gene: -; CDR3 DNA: TGTGCCAGCAGCACCAGTAGCACCGGGGAGCTGTTTTTT; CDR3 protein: CASSTSSTGELFF
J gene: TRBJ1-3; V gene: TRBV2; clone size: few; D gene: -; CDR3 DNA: TGTGCCAGCAGTGGTGGGGGCACCGGAAACACCATATATTTT; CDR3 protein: CASSGGGTGNTIYF
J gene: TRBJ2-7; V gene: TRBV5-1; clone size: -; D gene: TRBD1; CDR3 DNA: TGCGCCAGCAGCTTGGGGGACAGGGTCTACGAGCAGTACTTC; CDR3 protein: CASSLGDRVYEQYF
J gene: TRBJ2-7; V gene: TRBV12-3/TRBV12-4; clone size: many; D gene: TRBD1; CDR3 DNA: TGTGCCAGCAGTTTTTTGGACAGGCCCTACGAGCAGTACTTC; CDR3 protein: CASSFLDRPYEQYF
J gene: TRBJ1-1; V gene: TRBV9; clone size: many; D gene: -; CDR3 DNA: TGTGCCAGCAGTACCACTGCTGGAATGAACACTGAAGCTTTCTTT; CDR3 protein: CASSTTAGMNTEAFF